The rows below give T cell receptor beta chains drawn from one sample of a study of technical replicates of blood from a few donors. The table came from immunoSEQ multiplex PCR; TCRdb's copy has only in-frame clones and leaves some out. The data contain about 100,000 clones, almost 96% of them seen just once; the ten biggest clones take up about 0.21%. The sample comprised T cells isolated from PBMCs. The source is a human donor in good health. CDR3s leave out the opening cysteine and the closing phenylalanine or tryptophan. D genes are given only for firm matches.

d_call	cdr3_length	v_call	cdr3_aa
.	10	TRBV9	ASSAGVWGYT
.	11	TRBV7-5	EAGGASNQPQH
.	14	TRBV13	ASSGQRGGAGTEAF
TRBD1	14	TRBV5-1	ASSLGKTGGFYEQY
.	15	TRBV5-1	ASSLKPRRRRGETQY
TRBD1	10	TRBV6-5	ASSPGGSGYT
.	11	TRBV6-1	ASGTGEEETQY
.	10	TRBV18	ASSASGNEQY
.	13	TRBV27	ASSKRTDMNTEAF
.	11	TRBV25-1	ASKPAGTGELF
TRBD2	13	TRBV5-5	ASSLGGLVGETQY
TRBD1	13	TRBV19	ASSIYGQGAGELF
.	10	TRBV6-5	ASSYSGNEQF
.	13	TRBV21-1	ASSKMGQGQDEAF
TRBD2	14	TRBV10-3	AISESGSGGDGEQF
TRBD1	12	TRBV7-9	AATGTGDQETQY
.	12	TRBV7-2	ASSFGRGGEKLF
.	13	TRBV19	ASSSRELAESPLH
.	11	TRBV19	AVGGPGLEKLF
.	13	TRBV5-6	ASSLEGLTNEKLF
TRBD1	13	TRBV7-2	ASSLAGTGYHEQY
TRBD1	16	TRBV7-8	ASSRRLVDPGQSYEQY
.	11	TRBV28	ASVKAHSAEAF
TRBD1	16	TRBV19	ATLPGQGRVSSPYEQY
.	10	TRBV25-1	ASSNSNQPQH
.	14	TRBV10-3	AISEPGQPNTGELF
.	12	TRBV4-1	ASRGQAGNYEQY
.	14	TRBV7-2	ASSLEEQDKYNEQF
.	13	TRBV9	ASSVVGVGAGELF
.	9	TRBV7-9	ASSLAPEAF
TRBD2	15	TRBV5-1	ASSLGPLAGGTDTQY
.	17	TRBV7-8	ASSLRQRPRSSGANVLT
TRBD2	12	TRBV29-1	SATSGGTSYEQY
TRBD2	13	TRBV4-1	ASSHRNLSGRVHF
.	13	TRBV9	ASSVGGAGYTEAF
TRBD1	14	TRBV19	ATARTGDRVTGELF
TRBD1	12	TRBV5-8	ASSPGGFDQPQH
TRBD2	13	TRBV6-5	ASRLTSGTYNEQF
.	19	TRBV21-1	ASSPHDNRGQGTPSNQPQH
.	13	TRBV9	ASSVDSRGGTEAF
TRBD2	14	TRBV4-1	ASSRLAGGGTDTQY
.	12	TRBV6-1	ASSRTAMNTEAF
TRBD2	13	TRBV2	ASTGTSGPYNEQF
.	14	TRBV9	ASSVNSGQNNEKLF
.	11	TRBV19	ASRGLGQETQY
TRBD1	17	TRBV4-1	ASSQAAGGLSIGNQPQH
TRBD1	10	TRBV6-1	ASLGGFYGYT
.	13	TRBV6-5	ASSPLGTDYNEQF
.	12	TRBV6-5	ASDYGAGTGELF
TRBD2	13	TRBV27	ASSLSGLATYEQY
TRBD2	12	TRBV28	ASGLEQSYNEQF
.	13	TRBV9	ASSVEDSVAGELF
.	12	TRBV29-1	SVEDFRVQETQY
TRBD1	15	TRBV28	ASSPLDRGLTGNTIY
.	12	TRBV6-6	ASSLLAFYNEQF
.	10	TRBV27	ASRTQGYEQY
.	11	TRBV5-6	ASSLEAVGVLF
TRBD1	13	TRBV18	ASSPLTGDITEAF
.	11	TRBV27	AVGRDPTGELF